This T cell receptor beta chain emerged from a study of Graves' ophthalmopathy and Graves' hyperthyroidism. Overall study: Investigators collected peripheral blood at initial diagnosis, before any treatment was given.

The CDR3 covers 15 residues. V dropped 9 bases and J dropped 4; count of bases not matched to a gene: 15. CDR1 is LNHDA and CDR2 is SQIVND in the germline V gene (reference sequence). Study-level results: The authors also found most expanded thyroid clonotypes above 0.001 frequency in blood.

As diagnostic evidence, clinical symptoms, serum thyroxine, TRAb, thyroid ultrasound and orbital computed tomography were relied upon. From RNA, the CDR3 regions of TCR beta chains were amplified and sequenced. The library came from an HTBI-primed first-round RT-PCR and a second-round multiplex PCR. TCRdb ran MiXCR on the multiplex PCR reads and lists one entry per CDR3 protein. The top ten hold around 1.5% of the sample, which has some 400,000 distinct CDR3 sequences, around 19% seen once. In its sample, this clonotype was seen many times. What it binds is not known. The chain couples TRBV19 to TRBJ2-7, with 7 bases matching TRBD1. The clonotype was recovered from a woman younger than 35 with Graves' ophthalmopathy. What was sequenced was peripheral blood. As DNA, the CDR3 is TGTGCCAGAAGATTAACAGGGGCATGTAGGTACGAGCAGTACTTC. As protein: CARRLTGACRYEQYF.